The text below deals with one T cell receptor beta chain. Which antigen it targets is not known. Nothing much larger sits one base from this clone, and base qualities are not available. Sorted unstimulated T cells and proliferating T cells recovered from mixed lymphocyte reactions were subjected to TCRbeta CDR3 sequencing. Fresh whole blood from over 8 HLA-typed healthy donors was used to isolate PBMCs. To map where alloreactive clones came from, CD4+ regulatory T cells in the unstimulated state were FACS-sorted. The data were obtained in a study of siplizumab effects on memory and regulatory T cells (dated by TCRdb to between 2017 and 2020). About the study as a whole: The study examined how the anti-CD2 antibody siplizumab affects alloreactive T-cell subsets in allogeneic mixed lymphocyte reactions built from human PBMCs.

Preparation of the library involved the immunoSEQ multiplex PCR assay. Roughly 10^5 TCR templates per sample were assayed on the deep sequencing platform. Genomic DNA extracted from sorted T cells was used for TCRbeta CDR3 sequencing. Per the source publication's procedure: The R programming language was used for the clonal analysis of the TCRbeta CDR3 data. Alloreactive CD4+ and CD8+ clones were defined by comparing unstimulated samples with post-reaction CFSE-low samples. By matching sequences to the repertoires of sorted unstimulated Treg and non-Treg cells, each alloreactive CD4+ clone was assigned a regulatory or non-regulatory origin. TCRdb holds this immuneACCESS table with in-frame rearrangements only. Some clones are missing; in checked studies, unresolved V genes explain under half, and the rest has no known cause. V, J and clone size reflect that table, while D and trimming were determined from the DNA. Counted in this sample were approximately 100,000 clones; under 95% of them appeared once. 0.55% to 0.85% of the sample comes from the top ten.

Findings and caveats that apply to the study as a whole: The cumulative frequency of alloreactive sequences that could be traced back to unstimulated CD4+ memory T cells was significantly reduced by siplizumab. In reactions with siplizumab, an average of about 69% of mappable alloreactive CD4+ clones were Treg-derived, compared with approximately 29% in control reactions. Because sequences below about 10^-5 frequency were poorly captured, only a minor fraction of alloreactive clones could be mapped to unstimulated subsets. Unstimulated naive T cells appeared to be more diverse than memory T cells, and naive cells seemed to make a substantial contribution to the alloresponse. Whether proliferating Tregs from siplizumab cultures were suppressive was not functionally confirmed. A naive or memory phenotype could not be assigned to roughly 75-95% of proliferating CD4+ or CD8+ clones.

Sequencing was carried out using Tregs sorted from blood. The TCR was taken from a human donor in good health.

The CDR3 reads as follows: CASSYSGTNTGELFF. The nucleotide sequence is given as TGTGCCAGCAGTTATAGCGGAACGAACACCGGGGAGCTGTTTTTT. The chain was built from TRBV6-6 and TRBJ2-2; the best D guess is TRBD2, with 6 bases matching. CDR3 length: 15 amino acids, cysteine to phenylalanine. Of the read, only the CDR3 DNA is kept; its 45 bases are in frame from base 1. The junction shows trimming of 3 bases on V and 0 bases on J, plus 8 bases between the germline ends. The germline V gene (reference sequence) supplies CDR1 MNHNY and CDR2 SVGAGI.